This record looks at one TCR beta chain sequence and its context. The data derive from a study of siplizumab effects on memory and regulatory T cells. This table comes from immunoSEQ multiplex PCR, and its TCRdb copy is limited to in-frame clones, with some not included. The table records roughly 60,000 clones, more than 80% of them present only once. Sequenced sample: CD8+ T cells sorted from blood. The TCR was taken from a human donor in good health.

The CDR3 loop reads CASRGDAVGGNQPQHF. The CDR3 DNA follows: TGTGCCAGCAGAGGGGACGCCGTTGGGGGCAATCAGCCCCAGCATTTT. The V gene is TRBV2, the J gene TRBJ1-5; D possibly corresponds to TRBD1 (5 bases). V shed 6 bases and J shed 2 bases, with 17 bases lying between them. This CDR3 spans 16 amino acids. Germline V lookup: CDR1 SNHLY, CDR2 FYNNEI.